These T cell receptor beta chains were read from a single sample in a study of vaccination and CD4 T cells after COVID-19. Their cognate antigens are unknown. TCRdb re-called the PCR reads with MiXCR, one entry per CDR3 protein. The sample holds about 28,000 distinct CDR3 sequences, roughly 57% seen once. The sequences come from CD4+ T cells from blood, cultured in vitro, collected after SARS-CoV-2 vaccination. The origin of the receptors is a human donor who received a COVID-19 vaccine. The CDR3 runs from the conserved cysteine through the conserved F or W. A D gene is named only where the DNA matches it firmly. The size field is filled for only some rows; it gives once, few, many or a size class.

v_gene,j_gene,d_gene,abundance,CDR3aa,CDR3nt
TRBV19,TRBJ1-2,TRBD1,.,CASRGQGGDYGYTF,TGTGCCAGTAGAGGACAAGGGGGCGACTATGGCTACACCTTC
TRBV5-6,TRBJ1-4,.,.,CASSFTGTTNEKLFF,TGTGCCAGCAGCTTTACAGGGACGACTAATGAAAAACTGTTTTTT
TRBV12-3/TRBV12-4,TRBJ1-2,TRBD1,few,CASRTTGRGYTF,TGTGCCAGCAGGACGACAGGGCGAGGCTACACCTTC
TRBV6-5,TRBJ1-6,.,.,CASSYSAGLEGPLHF,TGTGCCAGCAGTTACTCGGCCGGGTTAGAGGGACCCCTCCACTTT
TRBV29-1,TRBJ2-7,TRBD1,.,CSVVPGQGRHEQYF,TGCAGCGTTGTCCCGGGACAGGGTAGACACGAGCAGTACTTC
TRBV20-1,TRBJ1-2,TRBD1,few,CSAQTGGPNYGYTF,TGCAGTGCTCAGACAGGGGGCCCGAACTATGGCTACACCTTC
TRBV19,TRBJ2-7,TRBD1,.,CASIDRALTGSGEQYF,TGTGCCAGTATCGACCGGGCCTTGACAGGGTCGGGCGAGCAGTACTTC
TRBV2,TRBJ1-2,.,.,CASSQDQNLRSYGYTF,TGTGCCAGCAGCCAAGACCAAAACCTGAGGAGCTATGGCTACACCTTC
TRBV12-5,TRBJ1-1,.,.,CASGLNVGTGGRQAFF,TGTGCTAGTGGTTTGAACGTTGGAACCGGGGGGCGTCAAGCTTTCTTT
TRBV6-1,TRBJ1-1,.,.,CASSTKLMGMSTEAFF,TGTGCCAGCAGTACGAAATTAATGGGGATGAGCACTGAAGCTTTCTTT
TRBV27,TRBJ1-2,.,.,CASRTRPGVGGYTF,TGTGCCAGCAGGACCCGACCGGGGGTGGGTGGCTACACCTTC
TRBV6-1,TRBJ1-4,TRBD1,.,CASSGRTGGNEKLFF,TGTGCCAGCAGTGGACGGACAGGGGGTAATGAAAAACTGTTTTTT
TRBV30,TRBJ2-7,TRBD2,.,CAWSFLSGGADEQYF,TGTGCCTGGAGTTTTCTTAGCGGGGGGGCGGACGAGCAGTACTTC
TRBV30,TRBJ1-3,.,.,CAWSPLYREAGNTIYF,TGTGCCTGGAGCCCACTATACAGGGAGGCTGGAAACACCATATATTTT
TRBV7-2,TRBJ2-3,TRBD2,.,CASSPGLAGNTQYF,TGTGCCAGCAGCCCGGGACTAGCCGGAAATACGCAGTATTTT
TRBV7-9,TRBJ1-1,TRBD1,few,CASSLGDSSWNTEAFF,TGTGCCAGCAGCTTAGGGGACAGTTCGTGGAACACTGAAGCTTTCTTT
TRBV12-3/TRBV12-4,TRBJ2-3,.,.,CASSLALDTDTQYF,TGTGCCAGCAGCCTAGCCCTTGACACAGATACGCAGTATTTT
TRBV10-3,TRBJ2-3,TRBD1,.,CAISEPGGIGTDTQYF,TGTGCCATCAGTGAACCAGGGGGTATCGGCACAGATACGCAGTATTTT
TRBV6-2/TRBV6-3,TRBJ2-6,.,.,CATRPRTGANVLTF,TGTGCCACTCGTCCCAGGACTGGGGCCAACGTCCTGACTTTC
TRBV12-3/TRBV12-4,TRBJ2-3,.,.,CASRRDSSTDTQYF,TGTGCCAGCAGGCGGGACAGCAGCACAGATACGCAGTATTTT
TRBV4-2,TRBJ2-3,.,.,CASSQDRASRDTQYF,TGTGCCAGCAGCCAAGATAGGGCCAGCCGCGATACGCAGTATTTT
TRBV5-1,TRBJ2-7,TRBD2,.,CASSLSGGYYEQYF,TGCGCCAGCAGCTTGAGCGGGGGCTACTACGAGCAGTACTTC
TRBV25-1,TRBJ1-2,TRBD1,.,CARITGTGASYGYTF,TGTGCCAGGATAACCGGGACAGGGGCCTCCTATGGCTACACCTTC
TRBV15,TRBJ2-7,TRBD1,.,CATSRGVGQGGGEQYF,TGTGCCACCAGCAGAGGAGTGGGACAGGGGGGAGGCGAGCAGTACTTC
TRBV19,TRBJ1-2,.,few,CASSIGQSYGYTF,TGTGCCAGTAGTATAGGACAGAGCTATGGCTACACCTTC
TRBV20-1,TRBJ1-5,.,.,CSAREGNSNQPQHF,TGCAGTGCTAGAGAGGGAAATAGCAATCAGCCCCAGCATTTT
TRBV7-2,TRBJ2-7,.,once,CASSLVTESGEQYF,TGTGCCAGCAGCTTAGTTACGGAGTCAGGGGAGCAGTACTTC
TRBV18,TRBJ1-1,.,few,CASSRGTVPNTEAFF,TGTGCCAGCTCACGAGGGACGGTTCCGAACACTGAAGCTTTCTTT
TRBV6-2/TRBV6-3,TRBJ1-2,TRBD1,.,CASRRDRETGTF,TGTGCCAGCAGGCGGGACAGGGAAACGGGCACCTTC
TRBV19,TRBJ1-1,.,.,CASRNRRDPKGNTEAFF,TGTGCCAGTCGAAATCGCCGGGACCCAAAGGGGAACACTGAAGCTTTCTTT
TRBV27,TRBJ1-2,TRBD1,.,CASSSITGTGVNYGYTF,TGTGCCAGCAGTTCCATAACCGGGACAGGAGTGAACTATGGCTACACCTTC
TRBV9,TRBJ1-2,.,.,CASSVLNMGVNYGYTF,TGTGCCAGCAGCGTATTGAATATGGGAGTAAACTATGGCTACACCTTC
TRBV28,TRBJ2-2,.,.,CASSLPGGRTGELFF,TGTGCCAGCAGCTTGCCCGGGGGGCGAACCGGGGAGCTGTTTTTT
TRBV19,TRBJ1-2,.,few,CASSIVAGVRDYGYNF,TGTGCCAGTAGTATAGTGGCAGGGGTTCGCGACTATGGCTACAACTTC
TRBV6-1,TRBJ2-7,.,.,CASSPGLLRGYEQYF,TGTGCCAGCAGCCCCGGGCTTTTACGGGGTTACGAGCAGTACTTC
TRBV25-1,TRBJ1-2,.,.,CASSEGRARGYTF,TGTGCCAGCAGTGAAGGGAGGGCCCGTGGCTACACCTTC
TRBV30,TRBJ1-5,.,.,CAWSRQGGQPQHF,TGTGCCTGGAGTAGGCAGGGAGGGCAGCCCCAGCATTTT
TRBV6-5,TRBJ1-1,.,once,CASSYRQVNTEAFF,TGTGCCAGCAGTTACCGCCAGGTGAACACTGAAGCTTTCTTT
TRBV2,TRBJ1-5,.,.,CASSRTAWQPQHF,TGTGCCAGCAGTAGGACAGCATGGCAGCCCCAGCATTTT
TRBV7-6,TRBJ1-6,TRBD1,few,CASSLEGTGDSPLHF,TGTGCCAGCAGCTTAGAGGGGACAGGGGATTCACCCCTCCACTTT
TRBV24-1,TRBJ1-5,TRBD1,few,CATRAGGHQPQHF,TGTGCCACCAGGGCAGGGGGCCATCAGCCCCAGCATTTT
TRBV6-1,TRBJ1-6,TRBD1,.,CASSPTRTGYNSPLHF,TGTGCCAGCAGCCCGACCCGGACAGGGTATAATTCACCCCTCCACTTT
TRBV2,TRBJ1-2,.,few,CASRQSVDRGYTF,TGTGCCAGCAGGCAGTCAGTAGATCGGGGCTACACCTTC
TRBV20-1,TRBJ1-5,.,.,CSSREGSNQPQHF,TGCAGTTCTCGCGAGGGGAGCAATCAGCCCCAGCATTTT
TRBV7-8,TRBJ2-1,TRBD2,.,CASSARLAMKGQFF,TGTGCCAGCAGCGCCAGACTAGCGATGAAGGGGCAGTTCTTC